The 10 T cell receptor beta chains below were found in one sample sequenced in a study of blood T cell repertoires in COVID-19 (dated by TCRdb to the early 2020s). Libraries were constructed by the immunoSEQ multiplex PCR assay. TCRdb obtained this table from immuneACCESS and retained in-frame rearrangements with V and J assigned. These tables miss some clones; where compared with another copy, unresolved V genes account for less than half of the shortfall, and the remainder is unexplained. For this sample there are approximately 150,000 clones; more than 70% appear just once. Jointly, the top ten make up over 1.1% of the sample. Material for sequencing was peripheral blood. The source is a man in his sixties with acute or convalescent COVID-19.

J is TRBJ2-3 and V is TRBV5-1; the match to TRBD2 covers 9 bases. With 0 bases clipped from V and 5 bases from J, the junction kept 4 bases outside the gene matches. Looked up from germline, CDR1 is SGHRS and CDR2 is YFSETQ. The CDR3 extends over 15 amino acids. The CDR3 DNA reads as TGCGCCAGCAGCTTGGCTAGCGGGAATATAGATACGCAGTATTTT. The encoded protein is CASSLASGNIDTQYF.

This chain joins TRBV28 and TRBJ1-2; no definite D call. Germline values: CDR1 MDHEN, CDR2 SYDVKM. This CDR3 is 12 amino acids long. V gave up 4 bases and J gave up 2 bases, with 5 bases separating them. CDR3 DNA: TGTGCCAGCAGTTCCATCAACTATGGCTACACCTTC. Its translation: CASSSINYGYTF.

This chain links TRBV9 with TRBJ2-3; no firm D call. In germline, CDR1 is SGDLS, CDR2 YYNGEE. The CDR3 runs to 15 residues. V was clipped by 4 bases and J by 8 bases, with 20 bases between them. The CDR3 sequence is CASSNRPTAQSTQYF. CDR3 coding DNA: TGTGCCAGCAGCAACCGACCGACCGCACAGAGTACGCAGTATTTT.

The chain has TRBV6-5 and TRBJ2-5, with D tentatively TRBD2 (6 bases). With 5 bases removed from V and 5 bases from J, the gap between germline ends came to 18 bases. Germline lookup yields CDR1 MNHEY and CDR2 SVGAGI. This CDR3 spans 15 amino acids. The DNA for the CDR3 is TGTGCCAGCAGTCACTTTGGAGGGGACTTGGAGACCCAGTACTTC. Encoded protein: CASSHFGGDLETQYF.

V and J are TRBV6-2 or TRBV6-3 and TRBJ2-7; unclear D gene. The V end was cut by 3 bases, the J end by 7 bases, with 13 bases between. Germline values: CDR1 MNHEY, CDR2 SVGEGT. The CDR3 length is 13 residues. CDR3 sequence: CASSYGSTGEQYF. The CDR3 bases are TGTGCCAGCAGTTATGGGTCGACTGGTGAGCAGTACTTC.

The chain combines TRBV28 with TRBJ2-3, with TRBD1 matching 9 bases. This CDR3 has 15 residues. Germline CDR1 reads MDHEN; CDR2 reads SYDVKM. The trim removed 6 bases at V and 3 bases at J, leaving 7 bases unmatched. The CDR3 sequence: CASSRTGARTDTQYF. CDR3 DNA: TGTGCCAGCAGCCGGACAGGGGCAAGGACAGATACGCAGTATTTT. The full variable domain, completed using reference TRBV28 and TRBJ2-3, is DVKVTQSSRYLVKRTGEKVFLECVQDMDHENMFWYRQDPGLGLRLIYFSYDVKMKEKGDIPEGYSVSREKKERFSLILESASTNQTSMYLCASSRTGARTDTQYFGPGTRLTVL.

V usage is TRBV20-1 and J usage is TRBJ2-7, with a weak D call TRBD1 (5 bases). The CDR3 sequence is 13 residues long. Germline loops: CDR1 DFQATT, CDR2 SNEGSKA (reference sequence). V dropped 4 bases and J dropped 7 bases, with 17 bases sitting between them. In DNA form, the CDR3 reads TGCAGTGCTATTGACATGAAGGGGAAGGAGCAGTACTTC. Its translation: CSAIDMKGKEQYF.

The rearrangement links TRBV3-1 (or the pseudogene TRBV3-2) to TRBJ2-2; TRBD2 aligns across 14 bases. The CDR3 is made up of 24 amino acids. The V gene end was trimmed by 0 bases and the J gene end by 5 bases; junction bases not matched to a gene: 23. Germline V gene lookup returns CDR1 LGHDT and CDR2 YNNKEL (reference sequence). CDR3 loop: CASSQEGWIDGTSGSHDETGELFF. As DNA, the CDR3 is TGTGCCAGCAGCCAAGAGGGCTGGATTGACGGGACTAGCGGGAGTCATGATGAGACCGGGGAGCTGTTTTTT.

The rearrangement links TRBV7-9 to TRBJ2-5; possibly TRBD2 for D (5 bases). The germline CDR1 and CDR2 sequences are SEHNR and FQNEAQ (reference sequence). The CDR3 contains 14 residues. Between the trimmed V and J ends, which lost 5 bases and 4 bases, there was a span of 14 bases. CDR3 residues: CASSPRLAGETQYF. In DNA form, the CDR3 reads TGTGCCAGCAGCCCCCGCCTGGCGGGAGAGACCCAGTACTTC.

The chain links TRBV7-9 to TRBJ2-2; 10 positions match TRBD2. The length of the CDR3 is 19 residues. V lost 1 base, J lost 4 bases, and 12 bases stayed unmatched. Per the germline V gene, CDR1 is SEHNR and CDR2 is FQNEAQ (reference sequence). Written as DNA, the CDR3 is TGTGCCAGCAGCTTAGAATCGGGACTAGCGTCGGTTGTCACCGGGGAGCTGTTTTTT. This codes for CASSLESGLASVVTGELFF.